This TCR beta chain was observed in a study of blood T cells in healthy people across ages. Turning to the study itself: Template-switching capture recovered about one barcoded beta molecule per two T cells. Study results and caveats: Aged donors had fewer naive CD4+ cells and lower diversity than long-lived donors. Without sorted subsets, naive and antigen-experienced compartments could not be conclusively compared.

A sample-barcoded 5' primer and a J-beta primer mix were used in a second PCR of roughly 7 to 11 cycles. Via MiXCR, TCRdb re-called the 5' RACE reads, giving one row per CDR3 protein. The sample lists 2 million or so distinct CDR3 sequences; about 50% were seen once. Per sample, at least 5.5 micrograms of total RNA were extracted. V was pared by 0 bases and J by 10 bases, with 16 bases between. This CDR3 is built from 15 residues. Germline CDR1 LGHNA, CDR2 YSLEER. This clonotype came up once. Its antigen is unknown. The rearrangement links TRBV4-3 to TRBJ2-1; maybe TRBD2 (6 bases). Sequencing was carried out using blood. This sequence was found in a woman in her forties in good health. CDR3 loop: CASSQDWTRLAEQFF. The CDR3 bases are TGCGCCAGCAGCCAAGATTGGACAAGGCTAGCGGAGCAGTTCTTC.